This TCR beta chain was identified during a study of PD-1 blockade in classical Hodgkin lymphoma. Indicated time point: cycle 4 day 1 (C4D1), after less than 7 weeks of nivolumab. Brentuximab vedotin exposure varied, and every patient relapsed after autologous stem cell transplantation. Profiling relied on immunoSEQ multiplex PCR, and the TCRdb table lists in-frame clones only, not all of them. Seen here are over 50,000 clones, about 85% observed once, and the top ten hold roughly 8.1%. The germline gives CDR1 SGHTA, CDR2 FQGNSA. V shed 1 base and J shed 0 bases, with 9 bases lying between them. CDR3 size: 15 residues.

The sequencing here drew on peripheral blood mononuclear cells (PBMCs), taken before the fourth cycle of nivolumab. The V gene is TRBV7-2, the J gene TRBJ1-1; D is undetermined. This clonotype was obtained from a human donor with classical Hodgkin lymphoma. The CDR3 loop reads CASSLDPYVNTEAFF. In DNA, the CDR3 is TGTGCCAGCAGCTTAGATCCCTATGTGAACACTGAAGCTTTCTTT.